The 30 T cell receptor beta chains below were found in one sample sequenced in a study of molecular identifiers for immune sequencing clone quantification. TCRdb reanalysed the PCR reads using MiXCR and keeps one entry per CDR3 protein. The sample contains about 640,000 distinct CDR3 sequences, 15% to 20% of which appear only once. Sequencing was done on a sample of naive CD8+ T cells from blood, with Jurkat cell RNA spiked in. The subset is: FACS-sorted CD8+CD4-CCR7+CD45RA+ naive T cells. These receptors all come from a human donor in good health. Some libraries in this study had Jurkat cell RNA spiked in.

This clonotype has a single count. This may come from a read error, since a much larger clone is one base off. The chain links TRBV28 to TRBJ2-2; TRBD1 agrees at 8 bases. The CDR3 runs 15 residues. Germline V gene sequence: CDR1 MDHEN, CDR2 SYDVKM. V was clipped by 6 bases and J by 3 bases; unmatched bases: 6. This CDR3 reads CASSYRGWDTGELFF. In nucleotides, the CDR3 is TGTGCCAGCAGCTACAGGGGGTGGGACACCGGGGAGCTGTTTTTT.

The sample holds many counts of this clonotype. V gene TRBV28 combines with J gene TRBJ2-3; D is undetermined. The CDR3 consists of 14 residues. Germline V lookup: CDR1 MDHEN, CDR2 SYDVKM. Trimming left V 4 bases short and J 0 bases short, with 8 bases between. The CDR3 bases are TGTGCCAGCAGTTGGGGAACGAGCACAGATACGCAGTATTTT. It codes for CASSWGTSTDTQYF.

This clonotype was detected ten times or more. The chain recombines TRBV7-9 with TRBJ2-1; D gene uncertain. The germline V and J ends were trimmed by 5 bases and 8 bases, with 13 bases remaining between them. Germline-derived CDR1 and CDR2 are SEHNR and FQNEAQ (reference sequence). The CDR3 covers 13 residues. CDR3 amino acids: CASSLILVDEQFF. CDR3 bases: TGTGCCAGCAGCCTCATCCTGGTTGATGAGCAGTTCTTC.

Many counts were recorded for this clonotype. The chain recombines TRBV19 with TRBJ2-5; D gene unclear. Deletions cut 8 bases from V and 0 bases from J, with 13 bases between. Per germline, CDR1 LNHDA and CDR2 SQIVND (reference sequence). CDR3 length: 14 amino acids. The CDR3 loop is CASGPDGNQETQYF. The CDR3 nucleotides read TGTGCCAGTGGCCCGGACGGTAACCAAGAGACCCAGTACTTC. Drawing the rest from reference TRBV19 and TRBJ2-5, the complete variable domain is DGGITQSPKYLFRKEGQNVTLSCEQNLNHDAMYWYRQDPGQGLRLIYYSQIVNDFQKGDIAEGYSVSREKKESFPLTVTSAQKNPTAFYLCASGPDGNQETQYFGPGTRLLVL.

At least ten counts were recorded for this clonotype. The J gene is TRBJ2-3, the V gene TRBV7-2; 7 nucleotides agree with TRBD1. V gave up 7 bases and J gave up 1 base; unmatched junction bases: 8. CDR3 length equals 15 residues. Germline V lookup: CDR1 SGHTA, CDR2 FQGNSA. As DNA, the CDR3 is TGTGCCAGCACCAACCCCGACAGGGGCACAGATACGCAGTATTTT. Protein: CASTNPDRGTDTQYF.

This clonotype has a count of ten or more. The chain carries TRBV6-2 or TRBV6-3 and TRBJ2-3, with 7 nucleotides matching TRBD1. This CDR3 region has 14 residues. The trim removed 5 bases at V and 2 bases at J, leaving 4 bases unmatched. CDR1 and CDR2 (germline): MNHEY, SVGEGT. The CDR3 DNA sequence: TGTGCCAGCAGTCAAGGGACAGACACAGATACGCAGTATTTT. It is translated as CASSQGTDTDTQYF.

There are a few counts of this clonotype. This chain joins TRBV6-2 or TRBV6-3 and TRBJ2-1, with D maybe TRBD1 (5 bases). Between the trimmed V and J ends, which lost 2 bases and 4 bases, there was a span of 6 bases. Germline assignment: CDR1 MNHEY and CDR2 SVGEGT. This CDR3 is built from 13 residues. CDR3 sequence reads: CASSYDSYNEQFF. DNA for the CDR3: TGTGCCAGCAGTTACGACAGTTACAATGAGCAGTTCTTC.

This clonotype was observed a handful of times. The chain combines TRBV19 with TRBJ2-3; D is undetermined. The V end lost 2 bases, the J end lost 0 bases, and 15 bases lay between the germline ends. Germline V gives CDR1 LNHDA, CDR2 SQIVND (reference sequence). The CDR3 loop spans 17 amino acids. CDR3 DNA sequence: TGTGCCAGTAGTATATTTATTCTGGTCAGTAGCACAGATACGCAGTATTTT. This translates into CASSIFILVSSTDTQYF.

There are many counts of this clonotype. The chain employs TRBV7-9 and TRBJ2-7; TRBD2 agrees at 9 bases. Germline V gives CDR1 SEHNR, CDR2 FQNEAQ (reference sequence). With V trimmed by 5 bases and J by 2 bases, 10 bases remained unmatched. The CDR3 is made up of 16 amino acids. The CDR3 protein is CASSPYLLAGTYEQYF. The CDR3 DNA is TGTGCCAGCAGCCCCTATCTCCTAGCGGGGACCTACGAGCAGTACTTC.

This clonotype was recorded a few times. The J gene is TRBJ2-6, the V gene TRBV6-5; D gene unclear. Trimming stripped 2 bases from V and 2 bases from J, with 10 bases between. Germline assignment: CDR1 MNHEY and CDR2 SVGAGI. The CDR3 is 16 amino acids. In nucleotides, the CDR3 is TGTGCCAGCAGTTACCCGAGTGGAGCTGGGGCCAACGTCCTGACTTTC. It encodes CASSYPSGAGANVLTF.

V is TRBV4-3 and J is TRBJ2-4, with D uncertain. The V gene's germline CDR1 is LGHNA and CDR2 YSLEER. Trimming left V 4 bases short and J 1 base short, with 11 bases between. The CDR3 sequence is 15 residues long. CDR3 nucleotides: TGCGCCAGCAGCCCCGAGGTCTTTGCCAAAAACATTCAGTACTTC. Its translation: CASSPEVFAKNIQYF.

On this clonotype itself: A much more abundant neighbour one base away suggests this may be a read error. The CDR3: CAWAYSDEASF. The DNA of the CDR3 is TGTGCCTGGGCTTACAGCGACGAAGCTTCCTTT. This chain uses TRBV30 with TRBJ1-1; D not certain. Germline CDR1 reads GTSNPN; CDR2 reads SVGIG (reference sequence). This CDR3 comprises 11 residues.

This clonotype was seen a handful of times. The CDR3 DNA reads as TGTGCCAGTACTGCTTGGGGGGCGCAGGGTAGCAATGAGCAGTTCTTC. This sequence encodes CASTAWGAQGSNEQFF. The chain joins TRBV19 to TRBJ2-1; either TRBD1 or TRBD2 may fit D (6 bases each). Germline CDR1 and CDR2: LNHDA and SQIVND (reference sequence). This CDR3 spans 16 amino acids. V was cut by 7 bases and J by 6 bases, with 22 bases left in between.

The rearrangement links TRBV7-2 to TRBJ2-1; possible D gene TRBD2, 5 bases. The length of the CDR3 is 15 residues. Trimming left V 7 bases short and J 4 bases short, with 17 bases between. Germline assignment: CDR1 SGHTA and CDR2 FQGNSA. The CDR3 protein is CASTLGTGIYNEQFF. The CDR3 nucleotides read TGTGCCAGCACCCTAGGTACGGGAATTTACAATGAGCAGTTCTTC.

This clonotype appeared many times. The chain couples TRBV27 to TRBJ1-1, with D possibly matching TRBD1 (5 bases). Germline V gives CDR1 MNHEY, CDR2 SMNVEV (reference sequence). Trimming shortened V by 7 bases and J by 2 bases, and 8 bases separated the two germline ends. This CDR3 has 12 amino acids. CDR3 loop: CASTGLNTEAFF. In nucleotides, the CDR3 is TGTGCCAGCACAGGGTTAAACACTGAAGCTTTCTTT.

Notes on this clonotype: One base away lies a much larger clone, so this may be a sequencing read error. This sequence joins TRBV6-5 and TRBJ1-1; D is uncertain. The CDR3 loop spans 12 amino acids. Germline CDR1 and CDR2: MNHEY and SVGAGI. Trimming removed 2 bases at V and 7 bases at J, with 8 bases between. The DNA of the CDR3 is TGTGCCAGCAGTTACCCCCCCAGTGAAGCTTTCTTT. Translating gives CASSYPPSEAFF.

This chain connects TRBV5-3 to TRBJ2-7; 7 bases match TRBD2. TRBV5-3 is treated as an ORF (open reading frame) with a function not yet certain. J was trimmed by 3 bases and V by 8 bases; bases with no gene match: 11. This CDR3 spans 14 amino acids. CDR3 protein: CASSPGGSFYEQYF. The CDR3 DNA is TGTGCCAGCAGCCCTGGCGGGAGTTTCTACGAGCAGTACTTC.

CDR3 sequence reads: CASSWTPTYEQYF. As DNA, the CDR3 is TGTGCCAGCAGCTGGACTCCGACCTACGAGCAGTACTTC. This rearrangement joins TRBV5-4 to TRBJ2-7; the D gene is possibly TRBD2 (5 bases). V shed 3 bases and J shed 2 bases, with 9 bases lying between them. CDR1 is SGHNT and CDR2 is YYREEE in the germline V gene (reference sequence). CDR3 size: 13 residues.

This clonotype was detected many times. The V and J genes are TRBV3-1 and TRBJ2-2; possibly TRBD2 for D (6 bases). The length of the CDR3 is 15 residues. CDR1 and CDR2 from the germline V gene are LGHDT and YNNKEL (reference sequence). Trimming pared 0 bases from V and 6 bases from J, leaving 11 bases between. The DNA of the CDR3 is TGTGCCAGCAGCCAAGACCGGGACTCCCCCGGGGAGCTGTTTTTT. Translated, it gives CASSQDRDSPGELFF.

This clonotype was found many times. The CDR3 DNA sequence: TGCGCCAGCAGCCAAGATTTGGGAGACAGGGTTCTGACCGGGGAGCTGTTTTTT. Amino acid sequence: CASSQDLGDRVLTGELFF. The rearrangement joins TRBV4-3 to TRBJ2-2; 7 nucleotides agree with TRBD1. The V segment lost 0 bases and the J segment 5 bases; nucleotides outside the gene matches: 12. Germline-derived CDR1 and CDR2 are LGHNA and YSLEER. The CDR3 is made up of 18 amino acids.

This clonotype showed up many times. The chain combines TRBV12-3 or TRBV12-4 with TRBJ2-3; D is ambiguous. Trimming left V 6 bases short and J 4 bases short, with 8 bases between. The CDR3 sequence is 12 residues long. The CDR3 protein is CASSLSPDTQYF. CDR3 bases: TGTGCCAGCAGCTTAAGCCCAGATACGCAGTATTTT.

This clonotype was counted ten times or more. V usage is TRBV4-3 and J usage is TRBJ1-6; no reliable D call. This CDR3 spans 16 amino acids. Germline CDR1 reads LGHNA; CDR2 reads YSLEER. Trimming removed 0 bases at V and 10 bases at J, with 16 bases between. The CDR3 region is CASSQDLWAPASPLHF. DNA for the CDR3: TGCGCCAGCAGCCAAGATCTTTGGGCCCCGGCCTCACCCCTCCACTTT.

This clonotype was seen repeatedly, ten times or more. CDR3 DNA: TGTGCCAGCAGCTTAGCGGGAGGTGCAGAGACCCAGTACTTC. It translates to CASSLAGGAETQYF. The V and J genes are TRBV7-2 and TRBJ2-5; a weak D match, TRBD2 (6 bases). Trimming stripped 0 bases from V and 4 bases from J, with 9 bases between. Germline V CDR1 and CDR2: SGHTA, FQGNSA. This CDR3 contains 14 residues.

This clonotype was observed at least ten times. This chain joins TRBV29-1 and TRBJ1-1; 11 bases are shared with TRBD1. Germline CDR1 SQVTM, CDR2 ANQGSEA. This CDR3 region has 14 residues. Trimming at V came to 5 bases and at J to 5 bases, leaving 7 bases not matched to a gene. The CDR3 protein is CSVWGTGGQTEAFF. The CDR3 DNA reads TGCAGCGTTTGGGGGACAGGGGGGCAGACTGAAGCTTTCTTT.

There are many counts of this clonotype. The DNA for the CDR3 is TGTGCCAGCACACCGGGACAGCTCTACGAGCAGTACTTC. The encoded protein is CASTPGQLYEQYF. This chain links TRBV7-9 with TRBJ2-7; 7 bases agree with TRBD1. The V and J ends lost 7 bases and 3 bases, in that order; junction bases with no gene match: 6. There are 13 residues in the CDR3. Per germline, CDR1 SEHNR and CDR2 FQNEAQ (reference sequence).

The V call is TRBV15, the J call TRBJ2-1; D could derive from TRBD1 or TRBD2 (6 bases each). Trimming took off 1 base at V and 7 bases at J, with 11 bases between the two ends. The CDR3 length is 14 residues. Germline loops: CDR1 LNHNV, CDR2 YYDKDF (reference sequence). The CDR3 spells CATSRGLGGNEQFF. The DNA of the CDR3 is TGTGCCACCAGCAGAGGATTAGGGGGGAATGAGCAGTTCTTC.

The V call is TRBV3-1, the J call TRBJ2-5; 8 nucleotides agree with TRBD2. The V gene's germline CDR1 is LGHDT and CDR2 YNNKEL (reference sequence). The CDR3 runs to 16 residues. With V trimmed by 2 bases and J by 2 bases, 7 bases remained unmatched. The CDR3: CASSQYLAGGQETQYF. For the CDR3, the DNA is TGTGCCAGCAGCCAATATCTAGCGGGCGGACAAGAGACCCAGTACTTC.

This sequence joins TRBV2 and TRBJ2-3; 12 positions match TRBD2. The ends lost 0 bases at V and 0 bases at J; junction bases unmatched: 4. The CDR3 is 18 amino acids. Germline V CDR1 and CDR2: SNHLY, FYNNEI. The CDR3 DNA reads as TGTGCCAGCAGTGAAGCGGGGGGGACTAGCGGGAGCACAGATACGCAGTATTTT. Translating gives CASSEAGGTSGSTDTQYF.

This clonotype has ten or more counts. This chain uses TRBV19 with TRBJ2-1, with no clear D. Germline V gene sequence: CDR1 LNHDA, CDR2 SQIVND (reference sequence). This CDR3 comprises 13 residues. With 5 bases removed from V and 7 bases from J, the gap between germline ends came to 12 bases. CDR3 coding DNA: TGTGCCAGTAGTCCGGGTCTCAGGAATGAGCAGTTCTTC. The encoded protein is CASSPGLRNEQFF.

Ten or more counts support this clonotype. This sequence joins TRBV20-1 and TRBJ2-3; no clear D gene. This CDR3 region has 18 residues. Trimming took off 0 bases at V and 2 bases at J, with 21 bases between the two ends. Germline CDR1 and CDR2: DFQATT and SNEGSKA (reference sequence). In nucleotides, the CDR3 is TGCAGTGCTAGAGATTCTTTTTCGGAGACGGATAACACAGATACGCAGTATTTT. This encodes CSARDSFSETDNTDTQYF.